The rows below give T cell receptor beta chains drawn from one sample of a study of T cell responses to AZD1222 COVID-19 vaccine. The method was immunoSEQ multiplex PCR; TCRdb's version includes in-frame clones alone and lacks a portion of them. The profile shows 100,000 to 150,000 clones, 89% of them singletons. This sample comprised peripheral blood, obtained on day 0 of AZD1222 vaccination. The receptor source for this set is an adult in good health. CDR3s include the opening cysteine and the closing phenylalanine or tryptophan.

j_call v_call cdr3_aa
TRBJ1-5 TRBV12-3/TRBV12-4 CASSSTGNQPQHF
TRBJ1-1 TRBV7-9 CASSLGQAFF
TRBJ1-6 TRBV9 CASSVGETGNSPLHF
TRBJ1-5 TRBV20-1 CSASTGFGNQPQHF
TRBJ1-1 TRBV9 CASSGGLGHTEAFF
TRBJ1-4 TRBV2 CASTPGRANGLFF
TRBJ1-1 TRBV19 CASSIEGSTEAFF
TRBJ2-3 TRBV7-2 CASSLGTYTDTQYF
TRBJ1-5 TRBV3-1/TRBV3-2 CASSQGTGVGQPQHF
TRBJ1-2 TRBV21-1 CASSKGRDTKKGYGYTF
TRBJ2-1 TRBV9 CASKGQYNEQFF
TRBJ1-4 TRBV29-1 CSVDVRGEKLFF
TRBJ1-6 TRBV18 CASSPWGSGSSYNSPLHF
TRBJ2-6 TRBV6-6 CASRGRSGANVLTF
TRBJ2-7 TRBV29-1 CSVRLAGSYYEQYF
TRBJ2-1 TRBV28 CASSLFGVTYEQFF
TRBJ1-2 TRBV7-9 CASSIGIPGQGYGYTF
TRBJ1-2 TRBV5-1 CASSLENRGRGYTF
TRBJ2-2 TRBV7-9 CASNLGLGNTGELFF
TRBJ1-3 TRBV3-1/TRBV3-2 CASVGEPGNTIYF
TRBJ2-1 TRBV25-1 CASSEGLARKIYNEQFF
TRBJ2-1 TRBV9 CASTKNLGGSEQFF
TRBJ1-1 TRBV25-1 CASRRRGQENTEAFF
TRBJ1-3 TRBV6-5 CASASGVGNTIYF
TRBJ2-2 TRBV7-9 CASSSLSGKDTGELFF
TRBJ1-1 TRBV3-1/TRBV3-2 CASSPHDRVNTEAFF
TRBJ1-4 TRBV10-3 CAISESLYESTNEKLFF
TRBJ1-2 TRBV6-5 CASSYLLQEGFGGYTF
TRBJ2-6 TRBV9 CASSLRSTSGANVLTF
TRBJ1-1 TRBV9 CASSVALYTEAFF
TRBJ2-2 TRBV12-5 CASGPRAGHTGELFF
TRBJ2-3 TRBV7-8 CASSLGKLAGETDTQYF
TRBJ1-3 TRBV10-1 CASSPGSTRTTIYF
TRBJ1-5 TRBV4-1 CASSQVPAASGNQPQHF
TRBJ1-1 TRBV19 CASRHRGRGTEAFF
TRBJ2-3 TRBV5-1 CASSLGQETDTQYF
TRBJ1-1 TRBV19 CASTSSVGPGEAFF
TRBJ2-7 TRBV25-1 CASGTLSYEQYF
TRBJ2-1 TRBV12-3/TRBV12-4 CASSQGGLEEQFF
TRBJ2-7 TRBV5-1 CASSRPDSSYEQYF
TRBJ1-1 TRBV9 CASSPENTEAFF
TRBJ1-2 TRBV7-3 CASSLSRTFGGGYTF
TRBJ2-7 TRBV5-4 CASRLTPDQLGEQYF
TRBJ1-3 TRBV5-1 CASSVGTQGALLGGNTIYF
TRBJ2-5 TRBV4-1 CASSPPGQHQETQYF
TRBJ1-6 TRBV27 CASRGTGGYNSPLHF
TRBJ1-1 TRBV29-1 CSVDYDREGTEAFF
TRBJ1-4 TRBV6-5 CASSHRGVGEKLFF
TRBJ2-3 TRBV24-1 CATSSEEGTDTQYF
TRBJ1-3 TRBV19 CASSIDLSISSGNTIYF
TRBJ2-3 TRBV7-9 CARAGSRTDTQYF
TRBJ2-5 TRBV19 CASSIKLLQETQYF
TRBJ1-1 TRBV9 CASSADSGNTEAFF
TRBJ1-1 TRBV10-3 CAISQGLNTEAFF
TRBJ2-3 TRBV19 CASSIRGRRDTQYF
TRBJ1-6 TRBV30 CAWSYKPGRAYSPLHF
TRBJ1-1 TRBV30 CAWSPGFTEAFF
TRBJ1-6 TRBV6-5 CASSYSTRGRKGPLHF
TRBJ2-2 TRBV4-3 CASSGNRGNTGELFF